The entry that follows covers one TCR beta chain sequence. The specificity of this receptor is unknown. Base qualities are missing; no much larger clone stands one base away. The sample belongs to a study of response to subunit inactivated influenza vaccine (dated 2018 in TCRdb). Regarding the complete study: The study used deep quantitative T cell receptor repertoire profiling to track responses to a trivalent subunit inactivated influenza vaccine.

Reading the label with the study, this specimen's time point is: approximately 47 days after influenza vaccine administration. General conclusions and limits of the study: It was suggested by the authors that each seasonal influenza vaccination may recruit only a limited number of new T cells.

Libraries were prepared through RT-PCR. Sequencing instrument: Illumina HiSeq 2500. The public sequencing data were trimmed at Q25 with fastp and processed into clonotypes with MiXCR by TCRdb, which kept only in-frame beta chains. Rows are unified per CDR3 protein, each entry keeping the most common DNA and genes. Across this sample there are about 520,000 distinct CDR3 sequences, with about a tenth seen only once. About 12% of the sample is in the top ten clones. In the germline V gene, CDR1 corresponds to MDHEN and CDR2 to SYDVKM. V sheds 2 bases and J sheds 2 bases, leaving 16 bases between their ends. The CDR3 holds 17 amino acids from the cysteine to the phenylalanine. Just CDR3 DNA is preserved here, 51 bases in frame from base 1.

This TCR was sampled from a man in his fifties or sixties who received an inactivated influenza vaccine. Donor details come from another sample of the same person, matched by shared clones. The sequencing used PBMCs from blood, collected 45 days after vaccination. The receptor chain draws on TRBV28 and TRBJ1-5, with no confidently assigned D gene. The CDR3 has the sequence CASSLKFGWAGNQPQHF. The DNA is TGTGCCAGCAGTTTAAAATTCGGGTGGGCCGGCAATCAGCCCCAGCATTTT.